The 23 T cell receptor beta chains below come from one sample, sequenced in a study of identical twins. TCRdb re-derived calls from the 5' RACE reads in MiXCR, one entry per CDR3 protein. Of 470,000 or so distinct CDR3 sequences in the sample, approximately 25% were seen once. A further study also used this sample, focusing on T cells expressing NK-cell markers.

Material: CD4+ T cells sorted from blood. Source of these receptors: a woman aged 18 to 35 in good health.

This clonotype was seen repeatedly, ten times or more. V usage is TRBV12-3 or TRBV12-4 and J usage is TRBJ1-5; 7 bases match TRBD1. This CDR3 comprises 16 residues. Trimming removed 2 bases from V and 4 bases from J; junction bases left unmatched: 8. The chain's CDR3 is CASSLTSTGWNQPQHF. Here the CDR3 DNA reads TGTGCCAGCAGTTTAACCTCGACAGGGTGGAATCAGCCCCAGCATTTT.

V usage is TRBV11-2 and J usage is TRBJ2-1; 11 nucleotides match TRBD2. The CDR3 runs 15 residues. CDR1 and CDR2 from the germline V gene are SGHAT and FQNNGV. Trimming cost V 2 bases and J 9 bases; bases outside gene matches: 6. This chain's CDR3 is CASSLLAGGPGEQFF. The CDR3 coding sequence is TGTGCCAGCAGCTTATTAGCGGGAGGGCCAGGTGAGCAGTTCTTC.

This clonotype showed up just a few times. The V and J genes are TRBV15 and TRBJ2-7; D call uncertain. V dropped 1 base and J dropped 2 bases, with 12 bases sitting between them. The CDR3 is 15 amino acids. Germline assignment: CDR1 LNHNV and CDR2 YYDKDF (reference sequence). The CDR3 spells CATSRGAGPAYEQYF. CDR3 nucleotide sequence: TGTGCCACCAGCAGAGGGGCAGGTCCGGCCTACGAGCAGTACTTC. Supplemented by reference TRBV15 and TRBJ2-7, the full variable domain reads DAMVIQNPRYQVTQFGKPVTLSCSQTLNHNVMYWYQQKSSQAPKLLFHYYDKDFNNEADTPDNFQSRRPNTSFCFLDIRSPGLGDTAMYLCATSRGAGPAYEQYFGPGTRLTVT.

This clonotype was recorded a few times. V usage is TRBV7-3 and J usage is TRBJ2-3, with D tentatively TRBD1 (6 bases). The CDR3 is 17 amino acids. From germline, CDR1 is SGHTA and CDR2 FQGTGA. The V end lost 0 bases, the J end lost 7 bases, and 20 bases lay between the germline ends. The CDR3 reads CASSLTGSNREGYTQYF. Written as DNA, the CDR3 is TGTGCCAGCAGCTTAACGGGCTCGAACAGGGAAGGATATACGCAGTATTTT.

The chain joins TRBV6-1 to TRBJ1-4; D is possibly TRBD1 (5 bases). V was cut by 5 bases and J by 8 bases, with 15 bases left in between. Germline V gene data show CDR1 as MNHNS and CDR2 as SASEGT. The CDR3 covers 14 residues. CDR3 DNA sequence: TGTGCCAGCAGTCGCGACAGCTGGAGGGAAAAACTGTTTTTT. Residues: CASSRDSWREKLFF.

This clonotype came up a few times. The chain recombines TRBV10-3 with TRBJ2-6; D unclear. This CDR3 has 16 residues. Per the germline V gene, CDR1 is ENHRY and CDR2 is SYGVKD. The germline V and J ends were trimmed by 0 bases and 0 bases, with 6 bases remaining between them. CDR3 sequence: CAISESWGSGANVLTF. DNA of the CDR3: TGTGCCATCAGTGAGTCGTGGGGCTCTGGGGCCAACGTCCTGACTTTC.

The gene calls are TRBV10-3 and TRBJ2-1, with D perhaps matching TRBD1 (5 bases). V was trimmed by 10 bases and J by 6 bases, leaving 10 bases between them. Germline loops: CDR1 ENHRY, CDR2 SYGVKD. The CDR3 extends over 11 amino acids. The CDR3 sequence is CATTATNEQFF. Written as DNA, the CDR3 is TGTGCCACGACAGCTACCAATGAGCAGTTCTTC.

The rearrangement joins TRBV20-1 to TRBJ2-1; TRBD2 might be the D (5 bases). This CDR3 region has 14 residues. Trimming left V 3 bases short and J 2 bases short, with 11 bases between. Germline assignment: CDR1 DFQATT and CDR2 SNEGSKA (reference sequence). In DNA, the CDR3 is TGCAGTGCTAGCGGGATGACGACCTACAATGAGCAGTTCTTC. As protein: CSASGMTTYNEQFF.

This chain connects TRBV2 to TRBJ2-1; D remains ambiguous. The CDR3 runs to 12 residues. Trimming removed 5 bases at V and 7 bases at J, with 9 bases between. Germline CDR1 SNHLY, CDR2 FYNNEI. This chain's CDR3 is CASSREFNEQFF. CDR3 coding DNA: TGTGCCAGCAGTCGCGAGTTTAATGAGCAGTTCTTC.

This clonotype occurred a few times. The chain carries TRBV7-6 and TRBJ2-7, with TRBD1 matching 10 bases. Germline trimming cut 5 bases from V and 6 bases from J; bases unmatched to any gene: 10. The V gene's germline CDR1 is SGHVS and CDR2 FNYEAQ. The CDR3 spans 15 residues. The CDR3 loop is CASSQTPTGGGEQYF. In DNA form, the CDR3 reads TGTGCCAGCAGCCAGACTCCGACAGGGGGCGGCGAGCAGTACTTC.

This clonotype was counted a few times. The chain has TRBV5-6 and TRBJ2-1; 11 positions agree with TRBD2. CDR1 and CDR2 from the germline V gene are SGHDT and YYEEEE. The CDR3 extends over 14 amino acids. The ends lost 0 bases at V and 7 bases at J; junction bases unmatched: 0. CDR3 coding DNA: TGTGCCAGCAGCTTGGCTAGCGGGAGGAATGAGCAGTTCTTC. Protein product: CASSLASGRNEQFF.

The chain links TRBV18 to TRBJ2-7, with a possible D match to TRBD2 (6 bases). V lost 2 bases and J 7 bases, leaving 12 bases between the germline ends. Germline V lookup: CDR1 KGHSH, CDR2 LQKENI. The CDR3 extends over 13 amino acids. CDR3 bases: TGTGCCAGCTCACCAGGAGGGGCGGGTGAGCAGTACTTC. Its protein product is CASSPGGAGEQYF.

This rearrangement joins TRBV12-3 or TRBV12-4 to TRBJ2-1; tentative D call: TRBD1 (6 bases). The CDR3 extends over 17 amino acids. V was shortened by 6 bases and J by 1 base, with 19 bases between the two germline ends. The CDR3 sequence: CASSLITGFGSYNEQFF. Here the CDR3 DNA reads TGTGCCAGCAGCCTGATTACAGGGTTTGGTTCCTACAATGAGCAGTTCTTC.

This clonotype turned up a few times. V usage is TRBV29-1 and J usage is TRBJ2-7, with 14 bases that match TRBD2. Germline lookup yields CDR1 SQVTM and CDR2 ANQGSEA. V lost 7 bases, J lost 6 bases, and 8 bases stayed unmatched. The CDR3 is 14 residues long. Here the CDR3 reads CSAQGLAGVSEQYF. In DNA, the CDR3 is TGCAGCGCCCAGGGACTAGCGGGAGTGTCCGAGCAGTACTTC.

This clonotype was detected only once. The V call is TRBV7-6, the J call TRBJ2-2; D not resolved. Germline lookup yields CDR1 SGHVS and CDR2 FNYEAQ. The CDR3 length is 14 residues. Trimming took 5 bases from V and 1 from J, leaving 8 bases between them. Here the CDR3 DNA reads TGTGCCAGCAGCCCCTACAGGAACACCGGGGAGCTGTTTTTT. Translated: CASSPYRNTGELFF.

This clonotype turned up a few times. The CDR3 spells CSVVPRGSSQYF. In DNA, the CDR3 is TGCAGCGTTGTCCCCCGAGGTTCTTCCCAGTACTTC. The chain employs TRBV29-1 and TRBJ2-5; unclear D gene. Germline assignment: CDR1 SQVTM and CDR2 ANQGSEA. This CDR3 has 12 residues. Deletions cut 4 bases from V and 9 bases from J, with 15 bases between.

This clonotype occurred a few times. The chain uses TRBV12-3 or TRBV12-4 and TRBJ2-3; a weak D match, TRBD2 (5 bases). This CDR3 has 14 residues. V lost 2 bases to trimming and J lost 4 bases, with 10 bases between them. CDR3 bases: TGTGCCAGCAGTTTATTATCGCGGGCAGATACGCAGTATTTT. This translates into CASSLLSRADTQYF.

The V and J genes are TRBV18 and TRBJ1-5; D perhaps matches TRBD1 (6 bases). The CDR3 totals 18 residues. Trimming removed 4 bases at V and 6 bases at J, with 25 bases between. Germline-derived CDR1 and CDR2 are KGHSH and LQKENI. The CDR3 here is CASSQNRAGKSDGQPQHF. CDR3 DNA: TGTGCCAGCTCACAGAACAGGGCAGGGAAGTCAGATGGTCAGCCCCAGCATTTT.

The chain is built from TRBV5-1 and TRBJ2-3; D remains ambiguous. V was cut by 2 bases and J by 0 bases, with 13 bases left in between. This CDR3 comprises 16 residues. Germline loops: CDR1 SGHRS, CDR2 YFSETQ. The CDR3 DNA is TGCGCCAGCAGCTTTCGTCCAGCAGATAGCACAGATACGCAGTATTTT. This codes for CASSFRPADSTDTQYF.

A few counts support this clonotype. The chain joins TRBV9 to TRBJ2-5, with D uncertain. The V end lost 0 bases, the J end lost 3 bases, and 6 bases lay between the germline ends. Germline V CDR1 and CDR2: SGDLS, YYNGEE. The CDR3 is 13 amino acids. The CDR3 DNA sequence: TGTGCCAGCAGCGTAGCTTTGGAAGAGACCCAGTACTTC. This translates into CASSVALEETQYF.

The chain recombines TRBV14 with TRBJ2-5; TRBD2 aligns across 8 bases. The V segment lost 4 bases and the J segment 9 bases; nucleotides outside the gene matches: 7. The CDR3 covers 13 residues. Per germline, CDR1 SGHDN and CDR2 FVKESK. The CDR3 loop is CASSPGRGGAQYF. Written as DNA, the CDR3 is TGTGCCAGCAGCCCCGGCCGGGGGGGGGCCCAGTACTTC.

The chain combines TRBV29-1 with TRBJ2-5; possibly TRBD1 or TRBD2 for D (5 bases each). This CDR3 comprises 12 residues. Trimming stripped 4 bases from V and 0 bases from J, with 6 bases between. The V gene's germline CDR1 is SQVTM and CDR2 ANQGSEA. The CDR3 region is CSVVGDQETQYF. For the CDR3, the DNA is TGCAGCGTTGTGGGGGACCAAGAGACCCAGTACTTC.

The rearrangement joins TRBV5-1 to TRBJ2-6; 8 bases map to TRBD1. This CDR3 has 19 amino acids. With V trimmed by 4 bases and J by 1 base, 13 bases remained unmatched. Germline loops: CDR1 SGHRS, CDR2 YFSETQ. CDR3 sequence (DNA): TGCGCCAGCAGCCTCAACGACAGGGGCGTTATGTCTGGGGCCAACGTCCTGACTTTC. It is translated as CASSLNDRGVMSGANVLTF.